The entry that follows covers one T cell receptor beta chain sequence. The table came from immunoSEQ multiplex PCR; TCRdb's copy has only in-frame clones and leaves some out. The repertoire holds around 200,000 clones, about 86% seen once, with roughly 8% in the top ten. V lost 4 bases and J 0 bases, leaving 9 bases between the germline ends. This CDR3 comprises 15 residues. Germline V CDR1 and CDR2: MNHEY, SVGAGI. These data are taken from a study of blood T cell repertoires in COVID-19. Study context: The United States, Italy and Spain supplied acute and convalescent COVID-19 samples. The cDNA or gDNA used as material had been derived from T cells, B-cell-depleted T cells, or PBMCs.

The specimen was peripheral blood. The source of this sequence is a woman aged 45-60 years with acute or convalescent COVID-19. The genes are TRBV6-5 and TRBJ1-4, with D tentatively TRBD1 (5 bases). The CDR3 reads CASSLDSATNEKLFF. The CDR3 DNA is TGTGCCAGCAGTTTAGACAGTGCAACTAATGAAAAACTGTTTTTT.